A single sample is the source of the 12 T cell receptor beta chains below, sequenced in a study of identical twins. TCRdb itself ran the 5' RACE reads through MiXCR, one entry per CDR3 protein. The sample has 450,000 or so distinct CDR3 sequences; over 11% are singletons. This same sample was also part of a study on yellow fever vaccine responses in identical twins.

The sequencing input was CD4+ T cells sorted from blood. Receptor source: a woman aged 18-29 years in good health.

In its sample, this clonotype was seen many times. The rearrangement uses TRBV15 and TRBJ1-1, with D tentatively TRBD1 (5 bases). With 5 bases removed from V and 4 bases from J, the gap between germline ends came to 14 bases. The CDR3 is 14 amino acids. Per the germline V gene, CDR1 is LNHNV and CDR2 is YYDKDF (reference sequence). The CDR3 is CATSQMGGATEAFF. CDR3 bases: TGTGCCACCAGCCAAATGGGGGGAGCCACTGAAGCTTTCTTT.

V and J are TRBV2 and TRBJ1-2; 7 bases map to TRBD1. The CDR3 loop spans 14 amino acids. Germline V gives CDR1 SNHLY, CDR2 FYNNEI. The ends lost 10 bases at V and 7 bases at J; junction bases unmatched: 15. CDR3 sequence reads: CATLPDRVVRGYTF. The CDR3 DNA follows: TGTGCCACACTGCCTGACAGGGTGGTGCGTGGCTACACCTTC.

This clonotype was seen only a few times. The rearrangement links TRBV25-1 to TRBJ1-1, with a weak D call TRBD1 (6 bases). This CDR3 has 15 residues. V lost 10 bases, J lost 0 bases, and 18 bases lay in between. CDR1 and CDR2 from the germline V gene are MGHDK and SYGVNS. The CDR3 spells CAIGDRPYLNTEAFF. For the CDR3, the DNA is TGTGCCATCGGAGACAGGCCCTACTTGAACACTGAAGCTTTCTTT.

This clonotype came up many times. The chain links TRBV9 to TRBJ2-4, with 9 nucleotides matching TRBD1. Per the germline V gene, CDR1 is SGDLS and CDR2 is YYNGEE. Unmatched junction bases numbered 2, after V lost 0 bases and J lost 7 bases. The CDR3 is made up of 14 amino acids. CDR3 nucleotides: TGTGCCAGCAGCGTAGGGACAGGGGCGAACATTCAGTACTTC. Translating it yields CASSVGTGANIQYF.

This clonotype appeared a few times. V is TRBV7-3 and J is TRBJ2-7; 7 bases fit TRBD2. Losses at the gene ends were 1 base for V and 3 bases for J; bases not matched to a gene: 6. Germline CDR1 and CDR2: SGHTA and FQGTGA. This CDR3 contains 15 residues. CDR3 residues: CASSLSGGGGYEQYF. For the CDR3, the DNA is TGTGCCAGCAGCTTAAGTGGCGGCGGGGGCTACGAGCAGTACTTC.

This clonotype showed up just a few times. The V and J genes are TRBV7-8 and TRBJ1-1, with unresolved D. This CDR3 spans 12 amino acids. In germline, CDR1 is SGHVS, CDR2 FQNEAQ. Trimming left V 2 bases short and J 2 bases short, with 3 bases between. CDR3 loop: CASSLINTEAFF. The DNA for the CDR3 is TGTGCCAGCAGCTTAATTAACACTGAAGCTTTCTTT.

The chain has TRBV11-3 and TRBJ2-1; TRBD2 agrees at 9 bases. The germline CDR1 and CDR2 sequences are SGHNT and YENEEA. The CDR3 loop spans 15 amino acids. V gave up 3 bases and J gave up 5 bases; unmatched junction bases: 5. CDR3 nucleotides: TGTGCCAGCAGCTTTAATCTAGCGGGGAACAATGAGCAGTTCTTC. Encoded protein: CASSFNLAGNNEQFF.

This clonotype was picked up a small number of times. This sequence joins TRBV19 and TRBJ2-1; D tentatively reads TRBD1 or TRBD2 (6 bases each). The CDR3 extends over 15 amino acids. CDR1 and CDR2 (germline): LNHDA, SQIVND (reference sequence). Trimming left V 7 bases short and J 7 bases short, with 20 bases between. CDR3 DNA: TGTGCCAGTACCGGAAAACAGGGAGGTGTAAATGAGCAGTTCTTC. It yields the protein CASTGKQGGVNEQFF.

The gene calls are TRBV7-2 and TRBJ1-1; TRBD1 might be the D (6 bases). Germline CDR1 SGHTA, CDR2 FQGNSA. The germline V and J ends were trimmed by 3 bases and 4 bases, with 18 bases remaining between them. CDR3 length equals 16 residues. CDR3: CASSFSGTPSGTEAFF. In DNA form, the CDR3 reads TGTGCCAGCAGCTTTTCCGGGACACCCTCGGGCACTGAAGCTTTCTTT. Drawing the rest from reference TRBV7-2 and TRBJ1-1, the complete variable domain is GAGVSQSPSNKVTEKGKDVELRCDPISGHTALYWYRQSLGQGLEFLIYFQGNSAPDKSGLPSDRFSAERTGGSVSTLTIQRTQQEDSAVYLCASSFSGTPSGTEAFFGQGTRLTVV.

V is TRBV7-9 and J is TRBJ1-5, with a possible D match to TRBD1 (5 bases). Germline values: CDR1 SEHNR, CDR2 FQNEAQ (reference sequence). Trimming pared 8 bases from V and 7 bases from J, leaving 15 bases between. The CDR3 runs to 13 residues. The DNA of the CDR3 is TGTGCCAGCGGAGACAGAGGTTTGCAGCCCCAGCATTTT. Its protein product is CASGDRGLQPQHF.

The V call is TRBV25-1, the J call TRBJ2-5; no definite D call. The CDR3 consists of 11 residues. V was shortened by 7 bases and J by 5 bases, with 8 bases between the two germline ends. CDR1 is MGHDK and CDR2 is SYGVNS in the germline V gene. This CDR3 is CASMVGETQYF. In nucleotides, the CDR3 is TGTGCCAGCATGGTAGGGGAGACCCAGTACTTC.

The rearrangement links TRBV20-1 to TRBJ1-1, with unresolved D. The CDR3 sequence is 13 residues long. V lost 0 bases to trimming and J lost 12 bases, with 17 bases between them. CDR1 and CDR2 (germline): DFQATT, SNEGSKA (reference sequence). CDR3 sequence reads: CSARDLVSSDSFF. CDR3 nucleotide sequence: TGCAGTGCTAGAGATCTCGTTTCATCCGATTCTTTCTTT.